This T cell receptor beta chain came from a study of radiation and T cells in renal cell carcinoma. Time point of the sample: baseline pretreatment blood. Treatment of the sample: 15 Gy SBRT to primary tumor, nephrectomy 4 weeks later. The tumor was a clear cell renal cell carcinoma. Generated by immunoSEQ multiplex PCR, the TCRdb table keeps only in-frame clones and is missing some. The profile covers around 160,000 clones, with 88% appearing a single time and about 4.3% taken by the ten largest. This clone was picked up one time. Its antigen is unidentified. V was trimmed by 3 bases and J by 4 bases, leaving 24 bases between them. The length of the CDR3 is 18 residues. Per germline, CDR1 SGHTA and CDR2 FQGNSA. Broader study findings: No pretreatment tumor biopsies were available for baseline clonotypes. In blood, top tumor clones expanded by 2 weeks, shrinking by 4.

Specimen: blood, collected from a patient whose treatment included radiotherapy and nephrectomy. This clonotype originated in a woman aged 70-85 years with renal cell carcinoma. The rearrangement joins TRBV7-2 to TRBJ1-1; D possibly corresponds to TRBD1 (5 bases). This CDR3 reads CASSLKGTVTSPRTEAFF. In DNA, the CDR3 is TGTGCCAGCAGCTTGAAGGGGACCGTAACCTCGCCTCGCACTGAAGCTTTCTTT.